These T cell receptor beta chains were read from a single sample in a study of blood T cell repertoires in COVID-19. Repertoires were generated with immunoSEQ multiplex PCR, while TCRdb's copy carries only in-frame clones and drops some. Counted here are 90,000 to 100,000 clones, 82% occurring once; the ten biggest clones make up about 17%. The sequenced sample was peripheral blood. These receptor sequences come from a man at least 80 years old with acute or convalescent COVID-19. The CDR3 runs from the conserved cysteine through the conserved F or W. A D gene is named only where the DNA matches it firmly. Clone size, where shown, is once, few, many, or a class for clones that have expanded.

D gene	J gene	V gene	clone size	CDR3 DNA	CDR3 protein
-	TRBJ2-2	TRBV19	-	TGTGCCAGTACCGTTCGGACAGTTAACACCGGGGAGCTGTTTTTT	CASTVRTVNTGELFF
-	TRBJ2-7	TRBV6-5	-	TGTGCCAGCAGAAGAGGACAGTATGCGTACGAGCAGTACTTC	CASRRGQYAYEQYF
TRBD1	TRBJ1-6	TRBV3-1/TRBV3-2	-	TGTGCCAGCAGCCAAGATGAAAGACAGGGAGACGTTTCACCCCTCCACTTT	CASSQDERQGDVSPLHF
TRBD1	TRBJ1-1	TRBV11-2	-	TGTGCCAGCAGCTGGGGGACAGATCAAGCTTTCTTT	CASSWGTDQAFF
-	TRBJ1-2	TRBV6-5	-	TGTGCCAGCCGCGGGGGGGTCTATGGCTACACCTTC	CASRGGVYGYTF
-	TRBJ2-7	TRBV19	-	TGTGCCAGTAGTATTGGGGGCGCATACGAGCAGTACTTC	CASSIGGAYEQYF
TRBD2	TRBJ2-1	TRBV7-2	few	TGTGCCAGCAGCGTCAGTAGCGGGAGGTACAATGAGCAGTTCTTC	CASSVSSGRYNEQFF
-	TRBJ2-3	TRBV29-1	-	TGCAGCGTTGAAGGGCACAGCTCTACGCAGTATTTT	CSVEGHSSTQYF
-	TRBJ2-2	TRBV6-5	once	TGTGCCAGCAGTCTCGGCACCGGGGAGCTGTTTTTT	CASSLGTGELFF
TRBD2	TRBJ2-3	TRBV9	-	TGTGCCAGCAGCGTAGCCCTAGCGGGAGGGCCAGATACGCAGTATTTT	CASSVALAGGPDTQYF
-	TRBJ1-3	TRBV7-9	-	TGTGCCAGCAGCTCAGAGCTAAGTAACGGAGTCACCATATATTTT	CASSSELSNGVTIYF
-	TRBJ1-1	TRBV2	few	TGTGCCAGCAGTGGGAGACCACTTGGTACCACTGAAGCTTTCTTT	CASSGRPLGTTEAFF
-	TRBJ1-4	TRBV30	once	TGTGCCTGGAGTGTAAAGGCAGGGGCTAATGAAAAACTGTTTTTT	CAWSVKAGANEKLFF
TRBD2	TRBJ2-3	TRBV9	-	TGTGCCAGCAGCGTGGGACTAGCGGGGGGCACAGATACGCAGTATTTT	CASSVGLAGGTDTQYF
-	TRBJ2-3	TRBV19	-	TGTGCCAGTAGTATAGTCGGCACAGATACGCAGTATTTT	CASSIVGTDTQYF
-	TRBJ2-1	TRBV5-1	-	TGCGCCAGCAGCTCGGACAGCCACTCTTTCTACAATGAGCAGTTCTTC	CASSSDSHSFYNEQFF
-	TRBJ2-7	TRBV6-2/TRBV6-3	-	TGTGCCAGCAGTTACTTGAACAGCTACGAGCAGTACTTC	CASSYLNSYEQYF
-	TRBJ2-7	TRBV4-3	-	TGCGCCAGCAGCCGGCAACAGGGCCTCTACGAGCAGTACTTC	CASSRQQGLYEQYF
-	TRBJ2-7	TRBV19	-	TGTGCCAGTAGTATAGGAGGAGGGGGCAGCTCCTACGAGCAGTACTTC	CASSIGGGGSSYEQYF
TRBD2	TRBJ2-1	TRBV7-2	-	TGTGCCAGCAGCCCGCTGACTAGCGGGAGGATGTATGAGCAGTTCTTC	CASSPLTSGRMYEQFF
-	TRBJ2-7	TRBV7-8	-	TGTGCCAGCAGCCTCTACTACGAGCAGTACTTC	CASSLYYEQYF
TRBD1	TRBJ2-7	TRBV7-2	-	TGTGCCAGCAGCCTGGACAGGGGGGCCTACGAGCAGTACTTC	CASSLDRGAYEQYF
-	TRBJ2-7	TRBV19	-	TGTGCCAGTAGCTCGCAACCGGGAAGCGCCGAGCAGTACTTC	CASSSQPGSAEQYF
-	TRBJ2-7	TRBV12-3/TRBV12-4	-	TGTGCCAGCAGTTCTAGGATTAACGAGCAGTACTTC	CASSSRINEQYF
TRBD1	TRBJ1-2	TRBV10-3	few	TGTGCCATCAGTGACCCCGGCCCGGGACAGGGGATCTCCAACTATGGCTACACCTTC	CAISDPGPGQGISNYGYTF
-	TRBJ1-5	TRBV19	once	TGTGCCAGTAGTATAGATCCCTTCGTCGGGAATCAGCCCCAGCATTTT	CASSIDPFVGNQPQHF
-	TRBJ2-3	TRBV7-2	-	TGTGCCAGCAGCTTAGGGTTGAGTACAGATACGCAGTATTTT	CASSLGLSTDTQYF
-	TRBJ2-7	TRBV11-2	-	TGTGCCAGCAGCTTAGGCGATGGCTACGAGCAGTACTTC	CASSLGDGYEQYF
-	TRBJ1-5	TRBV7-2	once	TGTGCCAGCAGCCCACGCGGCAGCTCCAATCAGCCCCAGCATTTT	CASSPRGSSNQPQHF
-	TRBJ1-2	TRBV5-6	-	TGTGCCAGGACCTGCCAGGGCATGGGATACTATGGCTACACCTTC	CARTCQGMGYYGYTF
TRBD1	TRBJ1-4	TRBV18	-	TGTGCCAGCTCACCCCAGGGGGCATCTAATGAAAAACTGTTTTTT	CASSPQGASNEKLFF
-	TRBJ1-1	TRBV9	-	TGTGCCAGCAGTACAGAAATTAACACTGAAGCTTTCTTT	CASSTEINTEAFF
TRBD2	TRBJ2-3	TRBV7-9	-	TGTGCCAGCAGCTTAGCTACTAGCGGGTCCGATACGCAGTATTTT	CASSLATSGSDTQYF
-	TRBJ2-2	TRBV10-3	-	TGTGCCATCAGTGAGGACACCTTGAACGGCGGGGAGCTGTTTTTT	CAISEDTLNGGELFF
TRBD2	TRBJ2-7	TRBV5-4	-	TGTGCCAGCAGCCGGGACTACTACGAGCAGTACTTC	CASSRDYYEQYF
-	TRBJ2-2	TRBV7-7	few	TGTGCTAGCAGGTCGAGGACAGAGAACACCGGGGAGCTGTTTTTT	CASRSRTENTGELFF
TRBD1	TRBJ2-6	TRBV6-5	-	TGTGCCAGCAGTTACCTGGACAGGGGAGGGGCCAACGTCCTGACTTTC	CASSYLDRGGANVLTF
TRBD1	TRBJ2-7	TRBV6-6	-	TGTGCCAGCAGTTACGCTTCCGGGACAGGGGCCGAGCAGTACTTC	CASSYASGTGAEQYF
-	TRBJ2-7	TRBV6-5	-	TGTGCCAGCACCCCCCAGAAGGGGTGGACCTACGAGCAGTACTTC	CASTPQKGWTYEQYF
-	TRBJ2-7	TRBV6-5	-	TGTGCCAGCAGGTCGACACGGACCTACGAGCAGTACTTC	CASRSTRTYEQYF
-	TRBJ2-5	TRBV29-1	-	TGCAGCGTTGAAGACAGGCGAACAGCCGTGGGGACCCAGTACTTC	CSVEDRRTAVGTQYF
-	TRBJ2-7	TRBV12-3/TRBV12-4	-	TGTGCCAGCAGTTCCGGACAGTACGAGCAGTACTTC	CASSSGQYEQYF